The rows below give T cell receptor beta chains drawn from one sample of a study of cytomegalovirus exposure and HLA in healthy donors. Only in-frame clones appear in the TCRdb table, and some are missing; sequencing was by immunoSEQ multiplex PCR. The sample records about 250,000 clones, approximately 84% being singletons. Source material: PBMCs. All receptors come from a girl aged 2 to 9 in good health and CMV-seronegative. Both conserved end residues are part of each CDR3. Fields, in order: J gene, D gene, V gene, clone size, CDR3 protein, CDR3 DNA. A D gene is named only where the DNA matches it firmly. A clone size is listed for some rows: how often the clone was seen (once, few, many), or a class if it is expanded.

J: TRBJ2-3; D: NA; V: TRBV2; size: NA; CDR3: CASRGGTQYF; DNA: TGTGCCAGCAGAGGGGGTACGCAGTATTTT
J: TRBJ1-3; D: NA; V: TRBV11-3; size: NA; CDR3: CASSPRGRGHGNTIYF; DNA: TGTGCCAGCAGCCCCCGCGGCAGGGGTCACGGAAACACCATATATTTT
J: TRBJ2-1; D: NA; V: TRBV30; size: NA; CDR3: CAWATTSRNEQFF; DNA: TGTGCCTGGGCCACGACCTCGAGGAATGAGCAGTTCTTC
J: TRBJ2-7; D: NA; V: TRBV19; size: NA; CDR3: CTRGQYNEQYF; DNA: TGTACTCGCGGACAGTATAACGAGCAGTACTTC
J: TRBJ1-3; D: NA; V: TRBV5-1; size: NA; CDR3: CASSLTAGNTIYF; DNA: TGCGCCAGCAGCTTGACAGCCGGAAACACCATATATTTT
J: TRBJ1-1; D: TRBD1; V: TRBV6-5; size: NA; CDR3: CASRTRQGNTEAFF; DNA: TGTGCCAGCAGAACCCGACAGGGGAACACTGAAGCTTTCTTT
J: TRBJ2-7; D: TRBD2; V: TRBV15; size: NA; CDR3: CATKLSGSGDEQYF; DNA: TGTGCCACCAAACTTAGCGGGAGTGGGGACGAGCAGTACTTC
J: TRBJ2-5; D: NA; V: TRBV7-2; size: NA; CDR3: CASSFDAETQYF; DNA: TGTGCCAGCAGCTTCGATGCGGAGACCCAGTACTTC
J: TRBJ1-1; D: TRBD1; V: TRBV5-1; size: NA; CDR3: CASSLATGASEAFF; DNA: TGCGCCAGCAGCTTGGCCACAGGGGCGTCGGAAGCTTTCTTT
J: TRBJ2-3; D: NA; V: TRBV5-1; size: NA; CDR3: CASSLGRTWGTDTQYF; DNA: TGCGCCAGCAGCTTGGGGCGGACATGGGGCACAGATACGCAGTATTTT
J: TRBJ2-5; D: TRBD2; V: TRBV4-1; size: NA; CDR3: CASSLNPLLAGGQETQYF; DNA: TGCGCCAGCAGCCTCAATCCTCTACTAGCGGGGGGCCAAGAGACCCAGTACTTC
J: TRBJ2-2; D: TRBD2; V: TRBV5-1; size: NA; CDR3: CASSLGGLAGATGELFF; DNA: TGCGCCAGCAGCTTGGGGGGACTAGCGGGAGCCACCGGGGAGCTGTTTTTT
J: TRBJ1-1; D: NA; V: TRBV30; size: NA; CDR3: CAWSSSNTEAFF; DNA: TGTGCCTGGAGCTCTTCGAACACTGAAGCTTTCTTT
J: TRBJ2-3; D: NA; V: TRBV19; size: few; CDR3: CASSPQAGTQYF; DNA: TGTGCCAGTAGTCCCCAGGCGGGGACGCAGTATTTT
J: TRBJ2-3; D: TRBD2; V: TRBV5-1; size: NA; CDR3: CASSPQLAGGPLHRTDTQYF; DNA: TGCGCCAGCAGCCCTCAACTAGCGGGGGGGCCTCTTCATCGCACAGATACGCAGTATTTT
J: TRBJ1-1; D: TRBD1; V: TRBV29-1; size: NA; CDR3: CSVDTGTGVNTEAFF; DNA: TGCAGCGTTGACACCGGGACAGGGGTGAACACTGAAGCTTTCTTT
J: TRBJ2-7; D: TRBD2; V: TRBV10-1; size: NA; CDR3: CASSEREGYEQYF; DNA: TGCGCCAGCAGTGAGCGGGAGGGCTACGAGCAGTACTTC
J: TRBJ2-6; D: NA; V: TRBV5-4; size: NA; CDR3: CASSPPGEPGANVLTF; DNA: TGTGCCAGCAGTCCCCCCGGGGAGCCTGGGGCCAACGTCCTGACTTTC
J: TRBJ1-2; D: TRBD1; V: TRBV15; size: NA; CDR3: CATSRGNRGRNYGYTF; DNA: TGTGCCACCAGCAGAGGGAACAGGGGGCGAAACTATGGCTACACCTTC
J: TRBJ2-7; D: NA; V: TRBV4-1; size: NA; CDR3: CASSQDLGYEQYF; DNA: TGCGCCAGCAGCCAAGATCTCGGCTACGAGCAGTACTTC
J: TRBJ1-2; D: TRBD1; V: TRBV7-9; size: once; CDR3: CASSRTGVDGYTF; DNA: TGTGCCAGCAGCCGGACAGGGGTGGATGGCTACACCTTC
J: TRBJ1-1; D: TRBD1; V: TRBV9; size: once; CDR3: CASSALGTGNTEAFF; DNA: TGTGCCAGCAGCGCGCTGGGGACAGGTAACACTGAAGCTTTCTTT
J: TRBJ2-7; D: NA; V: TRBV27; size: once; CDR3: CASSPSTYRSYEQYF; DNA: TGTGCCAGCAGTCCTTCGACTTACCGCTCCTACGAGCAGTACTTC
J: TRBJ1-4; D: NA; V: TRBV14; size: few; CDR3: CASSRRGGGELEKLFF; DNA: TGTGCCAGCAGCCGCCGCGGGGGCGGGGAGCTTGAAAAACTGTTTTTT
J: TRBJ1-3; D: NA; V: TRBV6-1; size: NA; CDR3: CASSPSPGNTIYF; DNA: TGTGCCAGCAGCCCCTCCCCTGGAAACACCATATATTTT
J: TRBJ1-2; D: TRBD1; V: TRBV7-2; size: NA; CDR3: CASSRGQGLNYGYTF; DNA: TGTGCCAGCAGCCGGGGACAGGGTCTTAACTATGGCTACACCTTC
J: TRBJ2-5; D: NA; V: TRBV19; size: NA; CDR3: CASGGGETQYF; DNA: TGTGCCAGCGGGGGAGGTGAGACCCAGTACTTC
J: TRBJ2-3; D: TRBD2; V: TRBV6-4; size: NA; CDR3: CANTSGGAPDTQYF; DNA: TGTGCCAACACTAGCGGGGGGGCCCCAGATACGCAGTATTTT
J: TRBJ2-3; D: TRBD2; V: TRBV5-4; size: once; CDR3: CASSIRSGRADTQYF; DNA: TGTGCCAGCAGCATCCGTAGCGGGAGGGCCGATACGCAGTATTTT
J: TRBJ2-5; D: TRBD2; V: TRBV6-5; size: NA; CDR3: CASTRAGVFGTQYF; DNA: TGTGCCAGCACTCGAGCGGGGGTTTTCGGGACCCAGTACTTC
J: TRBJ2-1; D: NA; V: TRBV15; size: NA; CDR3: CATGLSSGRNEQFF; DNA: TGTGCCACAGGACTTTCGAGTGGGAGGAATGAGCAGTTCTTC
J: TRBJ2-2; D: TRBD2; V: TRBV18; size: NA; CDR3: CASSPGRGTGELFF; DNA: TGTGCCAGCTCACCTGGGAGGGGCACCGGGGAGCTGTTTTTT
J: TRBJ1-1; D: NA; V: TRBV5-6; size: NA; CDR3: CASSLDRSPSPMNTEAFF; DNA: TGTGCCAGCAGCTTGGACAGGAGTCCCAGTCCCATGAACACTGAAGCTTTCTTT
J: TRBJ1-2; D: NA; V: TRBV19; size: NA; CDR3: CASRGSQSFLDGYTF; DNA: TGTGCCAGTAGGGGCAGCCAAAGCTTTTTAGATGGCTACACCTTC
J: TRBJ1-2; D: NA; V: TRBV7-9; size: NA; CDR3: CASSLNNDFYGYTF; DNA: TGTGCCAGCAGCCTTAACAACGACTTCTATGGCTACACCTTC
J: TRBJ1-4; D: TRBD1; V: TRBV7-2; size: NA; CDR3: CASSLDRGNEKLFF; DNA: TGTGCCAGCAGCTTAGACAGGGGGAATGAAAAACTGTTTTTT
J: TRBJ1-2; D: NA; V: TRBV7-9; size: NA; CDR3: CASSLAWEDSSGYTF; DNA: TGTGCCAGCAGCTTAGCTTGGGAAGACAGCTCTGGCTACACCTTC
J: TRBJ1-4; D: TRBD1; V: TRBV6-1; size: NA; CDR3: CASSGRQGAVRANEKLFF; DNA: TGTGCCAGCAGTGGGAGACAGGGGGCGGTCCGGGCTAATGAAAAACTGTTTTTT
J: TRBJ2-1; D: TRBD1; V: TRBV23-1; size: NA; CDR3: CASSHPTGGDNEQFF; DNA: TGCGCCAGCAGTCACCCGACAGGGGGGGACAATGAGCAGTTCTTC
J: TRBJ1-5; D: TRBD1; V: TRBV10-3; size: NA; CDR3: CAISGTGAGQPQHF; DNA: TGTGCCATCAGTGGGACAGGGGCTGGCCAGCCCCAGCATTTT
J: TRBJ1-1; D: NA; V: TRBV6-1; size: NA; CDR3: CASSVGLQGSGTEAFF; DNA: TGTGCCAGCAGTGTGGGACTACAGGGAAGTGGTACTGAAGCTTTCTTT
J: TRBJ2-3; D: NA; V: TRBV29-1; size: NA; CDR3: CSVEDGTAGREYF; DNA: TGCAGCGTTGAAGATGGAACCGCGGGAAGGGAGTATTTT
J: TRBJ1-1; D: TRBD1; V: TRBV7-9; size: once; CDR3: CASSWGDRLNTEAFF; DNA: TGTGCCAGCAGCTGGGGGGACAGGTTGAACACTGAAGCTTTCTTT
J: TRBJ2-7; D: NA; V: TRBV7-9; size: NA; CDR3: CASSLEPRLPYEQYF; DNA: TGTGCCAGCAGCTTAGAGCCCCGTTTGCCCTACGAGCAGTACTTC
J: TRBJ1-2; D: NA; V: TRBV6-1; size: NA; CDR3: CASGGQAGTYGYTF; DNA: TGTGCCAGCGGGGGCCAAGCAGGCACCTATGGCTACACCTTC
J: TRBJ1-3; D: NA; V: TRBV4-1; size: NA; CDR3: CASSQGPLSGNTIYF; DNA: TGCGCCAGCAGCCAAGGGCCCTTGTCTGGAAACACCATATATTTT
J: TRBJ1-1; D: NA; V: TRBV19; size: few; CDR3: CASSLWAGNTEAFF; DNA: TGTGCCAGTAGTCTCTGGGCGGGGAACACTGAAGCTTTCTTT
J: TRBJ2-4; D: TRBD2; V: TRBV14; size: once; CDR3: CASSQDRAGGPGFKNIQYF; DNA: TGTGCCAGCAGCCAAGATAGGGCGGGAGGGCCCGGATTCAAAAACATTCAGTACTTC